The 32 T cell receptor beta chains in this list originate from one sample, sequenced in a study of blood T cells in healthy people across ages. Using a J-beta primer mix together with a sample-barcoded 5' primer, a second PCR was run for roughly 6 to 11 cycles. TCRdb processed the 5' RACE reads anew with MiXCR; each CDR3 protein has one entry. The table records some 1.4 million distinct CDR3 sequences, around 42% of them present only once. Specimen: blood. The receptors originated from a woman aged 18-29 years in good health.

This chain joins TRBV14 and TRBJ1-1, with TRBD1 matching 9 bases. Trimming took 2 bases from V and 8 from J; bases not matched to a gene: 6. Germline CDR1 reads SGHDN; CDR2 reads FVKESK. The CDR3 is 14 amino acids. The CDR3 coding sequence is TGTGCCAGCAGCCAACAGGACAGGGGACCGGAAGCTTTCTTT. Translated, it gives CASSQQDRGPEAFF.

Ten or more counts support this clonotype. The chain couples TRBV12-3 or TRBV12-4 to TRBJ2-7, with a tentative D call TRBD1 (5 bases). The CDR3 is made up of 14 amino acids. V was cut by 5 bases and J by 2 bases, with 13 bases left in between. In nucleotides, the CDR3 is TGTGCCAGCAGTCCCCACAGGTCACCCTACGAGCAGTACTTC. Translating gives CASSPHRSPYEQYF.

This clonotype showed up many times. This chain links TRBV12-3 or TRBV12-4 with TRBJ2-5, with D tentatively TRBD1 (6 bases). V lost 7 bases and J 5 bases, leaving 11 bases between the germline ends. CDR3 size: 12 residues. The CDR3 bases are TGTGCCAGCACGAAGGGGGAGGAGACCCAGTACTTC. It codes for CASTKGEETQYF.

The rearrangement uses TRBV6-2 or TRBV6-3 and TRBJ2-4; weak D call: TRBD1 (5 bases). The better agreement between TRBJ2-7 and the DNA end casts doubt on the J call. The CDR3 length is 14 residues. In germline, CDR1 is MNHEY, CDR2 SVGEGT. For the CDR3, the DNA is TGTGCCAGCAGTTACGTGGACATAGGGGTCGAGCAGTACTTC. Residues: CASSYVDIGVEQYF.

This clonotype has a handful of counts. The chain combines TRBV28 with TRBJ2-3, with TRBD1 matching over 9 bases. The CDR3 spans 16 residues. The V and J ends lost 4 bases and 4 bases, in that order; junction bases with no gene match: 9. The germline V gene encodes CDR1 MDHEN and CDR2 SYDVKM. CDR3 residues: CASSYSGQGDPDTQYF. The CDR3 coding sequence is TGTGCCAGCAGTTACTCGGGACAGGGAGACCCAGATACGCAGTATTTT.

This clonotype was detected only once. The CDR3 region has the DNA TGTGCCAGCAGCGCCAGTTTGGGGACCCAGTACTTC. This gives the protein CASSASLGTQYF. The genes are TRBV7-8 and TRBJ2-7; D ambiguous. The J call is doubtful: the DNA matches TRBJ2-5 better. CDR1 SGHVS and CDR2 FQNEAQ come from the germline V gene. The CDR3 is 12 residues long.

The gene calls are TRBV7-6 and TRBJ2-1; a weak D match, TRBD2 (6 bases). This CDR3 spans 14 amino acids. Germline loops: CDR1 SGHVS, CDR2 FNYEAQ. The V end lost 5 bases, the J end lost 5 bases, and 13 bases lay between the germline ends. CDR3 nucleotide sequence: TGTGCCAGCAGCGCCGGGACTGCTCACAATGAGCAGTTCTTC. This codes for CASSAGTAHNEQFF.

This clonotype was detected a few times. The V and J genes are TRBV24-1 and TRBJ2-4, with 12 nucleotides matching TRBD2. V was clipped by 4 bases and J by 5 bases; unmatched bases: 8. The germline CDR1 and CDR2 sequences are KGHDR and SFDVKD. The CDR3 sequence is 17 residues long. CDR3 DNA: TGTGCCACCAGTGACACTCCTAGCGGGAGGGGCGAAAACATTCAGTACTTC. It translates to CATSDTPSGRGENIQYF.

The rearrangement uses TRBV10-2 and TRBJ2-2, with 9 bases matching TRBD1. CDR1 and CDR2 (germline): WSHSY, SAAADI. CDR3 size: 16 residues. V lost 0 bases and J lost 9; bases outside the gene matches: 8. In nucleotides, the CDR3 is TGCGCCAGCAGTGAGTCGGGACAGGGACGCGCACGGGAGCTGTTTTTT. This translates into CASSESGQGRARELFF.

The J gene is TRBJ2-3, the V gene TRBV28; TRBD2 agrees at 11 bases. Germline V gene data show CDR1 as MDHEN and CDR2 as SYDVKM. V lost 1 base, J lost 7 bases, and 7 bases stayed unmatched. CDR3 length: 16 residues. The CDR3 DNA is TGTGCCAGCAGTTTATCGGGTAGCGGGGGGGCACATACGCAGTATTTT. This gives the protein CASSLSGSGGAHTQYF.

The rearrangement links TRBV12-3 or TRBV12-4 to TRBJ2-1; 13 nucleotides align to TRBD2. After removal of 5 bases from V and 6 bases from J, the junction contained 4 bases not matched to a gene. The CDR3 is made up of 15 amino acids. For the CDR3, the DNA is TGTGCCAGCAGTGGGGGACTAGCGGGACTCAATGAGCAGTTCTTC. As protein: CASSGGLAGLNEQFF.

In this sample, this clonotype turned up many times. CDR3 amino acids: CSAPPGLVQETQYF. The CDR3 DNA sequence: TGCAGTGCTCCCCCGGGACTAGTCCAAGAGACCCAGTACTTC. V is TRBV20-1 and J is TRBJ2-5; TRBD2 aligns across 8 bases. The CDR3 consists of 14 residues. J lost 1 base, V lost 5 bases, and 6 bases had no gene match. CDR1 and CDR2 (germline): DFQATT, SNEGSKA (reference sequence).

This chain uses TRBV27 with TRBJ1-1; D gene unclear. CDR1 and CDR2 (germline): MNHEY, SMNVEV (reference sequence). Trimming stripped 9 bases from V and 1 base from J, with 15 bases between. The CDR3 runs to 14 residues. CDR3 amino acids: CARAPRRKNTEAFF. As DNA, the CDR3 is TGTGCCAGGGCCCCCCGACGGAAGAACACTGAAGCTTTCTTT.

The V and J genes are TRBV30 and TRBJ2-5, with 9 bases matching TRBD2. Trimming at V came to 3 bases and at J to 10 bases, leaving 6 bases not matched to a gene. This CDR3 region has 12 residues. Per the germline V gene, CDR1 is GTSNPN and CDR2 is SVGIG (reference sequence). The CDR3 loop is CAWSASGKDQYF. In DNA, the CDR3 is TGTGCCTGGAGCGCTAGCGGGAAAGACCAGTACTTC.

This clonotype was seen a handful of times. The chain carries TRBV5-1 and TRBJ1-4; D is ambiguous. Trimming shortened V by 4 bases and J by 0 bases, and 7 bases separated the two germline ends. The CDR3 has 14 residues. The germline V gene has CDR1 SGHRS and CDR2 YFSETQ. For the CDR3, the DNA is TGCGCCAGCAGCCCTGGGCCAACTAATGAAAAACTGTTTTTT. Residues: CASSPGPTNEKLFF.

The chain links TRBV2 to TRBJ2-7, with 8 bases aligning to TRBD2. The length of the CDR3 is 16 residues. J was trimmed by 7 bases and V by 6 bases; bases with no gene match: 17. Germline CDR1 SNHLY, CDR2 FYNNEI. CDR3 sequence (DNA): TGTGCCAGCAGGCTAGAGCGGGGGCCCTCCTACAATGAGCAGTACTTC. It translates to CASRLERGPSYNEQYF.

This clonotype was observed a few times. This rearrangement joins TRBV25-1 to TRBJ2-3, with a possible D match to TRBD2 (6 bases). The CDR3 runs to 17 residues. CDR1 is MGHDK and CDR2 is SYGVNS in the germline V gene. Trimming left V 3 bases short and J 1 base short, with 17 bases between. Here the CDR3 DNA reads TGTGCCAGCAGTGACCGACGGGGGAACAAGGGCACAGATACGCAGTATTTT. Encoded protein: CASSDRRGNKGTDTQYF.

The rearrangement links TRBV6-2 or TRBV6-3 to TRBJ2-1; 8 nucleotides match TRBD2. The germline gives CDR1 MNHEY, CDR2 SVGEGT. This CDR3 contains 16 residues. Trimming cost V 6 bases and J 4 bases; bases outside gene matches: 11. CDR3 DNA sequence: TGTGCCAGCAGCCCTCGGGGGGGAGTTCTTTACAATGAGCAGTTCTTC. This gives the protein CASSPRGGVLYNEQFF.

This chain connects TRBV13 to TRBJ2-1; 9 nucleotides agree with TRBD2. The V gene's germline CDR1 is PRHDT and CDR2 FYEKMQ (reference sequence). The CDR3 runs to 15 residues. V was pared by 0 bases and J by 7 bases, with 4 bases of the junction left unmatched. The CDR3: CASSLGSSGTNEQFF. In nucleotides, the CDR3 is TGTGCCAGCAGCTTAGGGTCTAGCGGGACGAATGAGCAGTTCTTC.

This clonotype was recorded once. J is TRBJ2-1 and V is TRBV2; 7 nucleotides agree with TRBD2. Germline assignment: CDR1 SNHLY and CDR2 FYNNEI. The CDR3 loop spans 13 amino acids. With V trimmed by 6 bases and J by 12 bases, 11 bases remained unmatched. The DNA of the CDR3 is TGTGCCAGCAGAACTAGCGAGCAATATGGGCAGTTCTTC. It translates to CASRTSEQYGQFF.

CDR3 nucleotides: TGCAGTGCTCCGGGACTAGCGGTAGATACGCAGTATTTT. It encodes CSAPGLAVDTQYF. The J gene is TRBJ2-3, the V gene TRBV20-1; 11 bases map to TRBD2. The CDR3 has 13 amino acids. In germline, CDR1 is DFQATT, CDR2 SNEGSKA (reference sequence). After removal of 5 bases from V and 5 bases from J, the junction contained 3 bases not matched to a gene.

V is TRBV6-2 or TRBV6-3 and J is TRBJ2-5, with TRBD2 as a possible D gene (5 bases). From germline, CDR1 is MNHEY and CDR2 SVGEGT. V was trimmed by 2 bases and J by 1 base, leaving 8 bases between them. This CDR3 region has 14 residues. The CDR3 DNA follows: TGTGCCAGCAGTTACCAGCGGACCCAAGAGACCCAGTACTTC. It translates to CASSYQRTQETQYF.

This clonotype was found a few times. The rearrangement links TRBV7-9 to TRBJ2-3; D uncertain. V gave up 5 bases and J gave up 0 bases, with 12 bases separating them. Germline V lookup: CDR1 SEHNR, CDR2 FQNEAQ (reference sequence). The CDR3 contains 15 residues. In nucleotides, the CDR3 is TGTGCCAGCAGCACAAGAGCCGCGAGCACAGATACGCAGTATTTT. It is translated as CASSTRAASTDTQYF.

The DNA for the CDR3 is TGCGCCAGCAGCCCGGAGGGGGGGCTCGGCACTGAAGCTTTCTTT. Translation gives CASSPEGGLGTEAFF. The chain uses TRBV5-1 and TRBJ1-1, with D possibly TRBD1 on 6 matching bases. Trimming cost V 4 bases and J 4 bases, with 17 bases left between them. CDR1 SGHRS and CDR2 YFSETQ come from the germline V gene. The CDR3 spans 15 residues.

This clonotype was seen only a few times. The genes are TRBV7-2 and TRBJ2-1; 9 nucleotides match TRBD1. After removal of 0 bases from V and 6 bases from J, the junction contained 3 bases not matched to a gene. Per germline, CDR1 SGHTA and CDR2 FQGNSA. This CDR3 is built from 15 residues. The CDR3 sequence: CASSLAGTGINEQFF. The DNA of the CDR3 is TGTGCCAGCAGCTTAGCCGGGACAGGGATCAATGAGCAGTTCTTC.

V gene TRBV28 combines with J gene TRBJ1-5; D remains ambiguous. The germline V gene encodes CDR1 MDHEN and CDR2 SYDVKM. Trimming stripped 4 bases from V and 4 bases from J, with 8 bases between. The CDR3 consists of 13 residues. CDR3 bases: TGTGCCAGCAGTTCTAGGCGGAATCAGCCCCAGCATTTT. As protein: CASSSRRNQPQHF.

This sequence joins TRBV2 and TRBJ2-5, with 8 bases identical to TRBD2. CDR1 SNHLY and CDR2 FYNNEI come from the germline V gene. The CDR3 totals 16 residues. V shed 3 bases and J 11 bases; nucleotides not matched to a gene: 17. This CDR3 is CASSDSAGDSIYEQYF. The CDR3 nucleotides read TGTGCCAGCAGTGATTCAGCGGGAGATTCGATCTATGAGCAGTACTTC.

The chain recombines TRBV7-2 with TRBJ2-3; D remains ambiguous. This CDR3 spans 16 amino acids. Between the trimmed V and J ends, which lost 5 bases and 2 bases, there was a span of 17 bases. Germline assignment: CDR1 SGHTA and CDR2 FQGNSA. The CDR3, as DNA: TGTGCCAGCAGCCCAAGAGGTGCACAGTCCACAGATACGCAGTATTTT. Translation gives CASSPRGAQSTDTQYF.

Comments on this clonotype: No conserved phenylalanine or tryptophan ends this CDR3, so it is likely a read error. The chain is built from TRBV6-2 or TRBV6-3 and TRBJ2-7; 8 positions match TRBD1. The CDR3 is 12 residues long. Germline V gives CDR1 MNHEY, CDR2 SVGEGT. J was trimmed by 7 bases and V by 6 bases; bases with no gene match: 5. CDR3 bases: TGTGCCAGCAGCCCCGACAGGGGTGAGCAGTACTTA. The encoded protein is CASSPDRGEQYL.

The gene calls are TRBV24-1 and TRBJ2-1, with 8 nucleotides matching TRBD2. After removal of 4 bases from V and 5 bases from J, the junction contained 6 bases not matched to a gene. Germline V gene sequence: CDR1 KGHDR, CDR2 SFDVKD. There are 15 residues in the CDR3. The CDR3 DNA reads TGTGCCACCAGTGAGGCGGGAGGAGGTCACAATGAGCAGTTCTTC. It encodes CATSEAGGGHNEQFF.

This clonotype has a count of ten or more. CDR3 DNA: TGCGCCAGCAGCCCTCAGGGGACAGATACGCAGTATTTT. Residues: CASSPQGTDTQYF. This chain connects TRBV5-1 to TRBJ2-3, with D tentatively TRBD1 (6 bases). The CDR3 extends over 13 amino acids. Germline V gene sequence: CDR1 SGHRS, CDR2 YFSETQ. V lost 4 bases and J lost 3, with 9 bases in between. Looking up the rest from reference TRBV5-1 and TRBJ2-3 gives the full variable domain: KAGVTQTPRYLIKTRGQQVTLSCSPISGHRSVSWYQQTPGQGLQFLFEYFSETQRNKGNFPGRFSGRQFSNSRSEMNVSTLELGDSALYLCASSPQGTDTQYFGPGTRLTVL.

V is TRBV10-3 and J is TRBJ1-1, with D uncertain. CDR1 is ENHRY and CDR2 is SYGVKD in the germline V gene. Trimming pared 6 bases from V and 0 bases from J, leaving 2 bases between. The CDR3 runs to 11 residues. The CDR3 loop reads CAIRLNTEAFF. The DNA for the CDR3 is TGTGCCATCAGACTGAACACTGAAGCTTTCTTT.